This TCR beta chain emerged from a study of blood T cell repertoires in COVID-19. Repertoires were generated with immunoSEQ multiplex PCR, while TCRdb's copy carries only in-frame clones and drops some. Of a few hundred thousand clones in the sample, roughly 90% were seen once. V dropped 2 bases and J dropped 0 bases, with 11 bases sitting between them. Germline V CDR1 and CDR2: SGDLS, YYNGEE. The CDR3 is 15 residues long. This receptor was identified in a woman between 50 and 59 years old with acute or convalescent COVID-19. The sequenced material came from peripheral blood. The chain links TRBV9 to TRBJ1-1, with D possibly TRBD1 on 5 matching bases. The CDR3 reads CASSVHPTVNTEAFF. The CDR3 bases are TGTGCCAGCAGCGTCCACCCGACAGTGAACACTGAAGCTTTCTTT.